This TCR beta chain emerged from a study of blood T cell repertoires in COVID-19. Data came from immunoSEQ multiplex PCR; TCRdb stores just in-frame clones and leaves some out. This sample has about 300,000 clones, with roughly nine tenths found just once. V gave up 3 bases and J gave up 5 bases, with 11 bases separating them. The germline gives CDR1 MDHEN, CDR2 SYDVKM. This CDR3 region has 13 residues. Sequences were obtained from PBMCs or T cells enriched from blood (not recorded which). The TCR originated in a woman aged 50 to 65 who had been exposed to COVID-19. The chain recombines TRBV28 with TRBJ2-7, with no clear D. The CDR3 loop is CASSFRSRNEQYF. For the CDR3, the DNA is TGTGCCAGCAGTTTCAGGTCCAGGAACGAGCAGTACTTC.